Sequencing of this TCR beta chain was carried out in a study of blood T cell repertoires in COVID-19. The overall study: The United States, Italy and Spain provided the acute and convalescent COVID-19 samples. Nucleic acid was either cDNA or gDNA, and it came from T cells, B-cell-depleted T cells, or PBMCs.

The study counted Cohort 3 donors as recovered given two negative PCRs, clearance, or symptom resolution. In the original processing: Reference gene primers were amplified, and this amplification served to estimate nucleated cell counts. Data came from immunoSEQ multiplex PCR; TCRdb stores just in-frame clones and leaves some out. That table gives V, J and clone size, and the DNA gave D and trimming. The sample shows a few hundred thousand clones, approximately 90% of them seen only once. The V gene's germline CDR1 is SGHRS and CDR2 YFSETQ. The J segment lost 6 bases and the V segment lost 4 bases, leaving 5 bases of the junction unmatched. The CDR3 runs to 15 residues.

The TCR originated in a woman younger than 35 who had recovered from COVID-19. The V gene is TRBV5-1, the J gene TRBJ1-4; 11 bases fit TRBD1. Material for sequencing was PBMCs or T cells enriched from blood (not recorded which). CDR3 nucleotides: TGCGCCAGCAGCGGGACAGGGGGAAAGGATGAAAAACTGTTTTTT. Protein sequence: CASSGTGGKDEKLFF.